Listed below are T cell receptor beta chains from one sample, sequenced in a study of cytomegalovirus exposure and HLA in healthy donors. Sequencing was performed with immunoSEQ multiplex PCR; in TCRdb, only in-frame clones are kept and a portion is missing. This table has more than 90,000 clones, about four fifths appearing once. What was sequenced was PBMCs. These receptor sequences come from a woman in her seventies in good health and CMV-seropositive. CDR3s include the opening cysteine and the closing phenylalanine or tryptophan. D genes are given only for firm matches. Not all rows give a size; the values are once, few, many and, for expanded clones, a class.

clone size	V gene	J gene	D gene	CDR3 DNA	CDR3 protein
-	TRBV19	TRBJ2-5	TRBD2	TGTGCCAGTAGTATCACCGGGACTAGCGGGGGGCAAGAGACCCAGTACTTC	CASSITGTSGGQETQYF
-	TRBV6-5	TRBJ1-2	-	TGTGCCAGCAGTTACCGCGAACAGGGTTATGGCTACACCTTC	CASSYREQGYGYTF
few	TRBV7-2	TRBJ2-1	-	TGTGCCAGCAGCTTGGCACACCTCAATGAGCAGTTCTTC	CASSLAHLNEQFF
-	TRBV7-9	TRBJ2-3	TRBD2	TGTGCCAGCAGCAAAATAGTCCGACTAGCGGAGATTAGCACAGATACGCAGTATTTT	CASSKIVRLAEISTDTQYF
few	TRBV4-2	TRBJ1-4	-	TGTGCCAGCAGCCCAAACGGGGGGCGGCCTAATGAAAAACTGTTTTTT	CASSPNGGRPNEKLFF
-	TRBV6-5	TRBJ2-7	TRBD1	TGTGCCAGCACCCATACGACAGGGCTCGAGCAGTACTTC	CASTHTTGLEQYF
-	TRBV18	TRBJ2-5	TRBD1	TGTGCCAGCTCAGGCGCAGGGGGAGACGGGGAGACCCAGTACTTC	CASSGAGGDGETQYF
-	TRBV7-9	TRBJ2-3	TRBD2	TGTGCCAGCAGCTTAGTGACCGGGAGGGCCATAGATACGCAGTATTTT	CASSLVTGRAIDTQYF
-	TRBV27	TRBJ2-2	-	TGTGCCACGAGGGCGGGTGGTGCCGGGGAGCTGTTTTTT	CATRAGGAGELFF
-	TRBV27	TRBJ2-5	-	TGTGCCAGCAGTTTATCGGCTCAAGAGACCCAGTACTTC	CASSLSAQETQYF
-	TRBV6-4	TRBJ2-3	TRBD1	TGTGCCACTTCCCAGACGGGACAGGGGCCAAATACGCAGTATTTT	CATSQTGQGPNTQYF
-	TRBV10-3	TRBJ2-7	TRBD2	TGTGCCATCAGTGGATCTAGCGGGATTCGCTACGAGCAGTACTTC	CAISGSSGIRYEQYF
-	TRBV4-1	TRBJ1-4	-	TGCGCCAGCAGCAACCAGGGAGGTGGTAATGAAAAACTGTTTTTT	CASSNQGGGNEKLFF
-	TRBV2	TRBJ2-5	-	TGTGCCAGCAGTGGACTGCGGGAGACCCAGTACTTC	CASSGLRETQYF
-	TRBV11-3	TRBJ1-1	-	TGTGCCAGCAGCTACTCAGGGTCCGTGAACACTGAAGCTTTCTTT	CASSYSGSVNTEAFF
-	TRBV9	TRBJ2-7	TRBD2	TGTGCCAGCAGCGTAGGGGCGGGAGAGGGCCCCTACGAGCAGTACTTC	CASSVGAGEGPYEQYF
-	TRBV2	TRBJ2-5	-	TGTGCCAGCAGTGAGGGCGGGGCTACCCAAGAGACCCAGTACTTC	CASSEGGATQETQYF
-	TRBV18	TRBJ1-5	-	TGTGCCAGCTCCCCGGACAGCAGCAATCAGCCCCAGCATTTT	CASSPDSSNQPQHF
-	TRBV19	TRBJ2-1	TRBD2	TGTGCCAGTAGTAGGACTAGCGGGAGCATTCGAGACAGCTCCTACAATGAGCAGTTCTTC	CASSRTSGSIRDSSYNEQFF
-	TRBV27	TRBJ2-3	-	TGTGCCACCAAACGGGGGGCTACAGATACGCAGTATTTT	CATKRGATDTQYF
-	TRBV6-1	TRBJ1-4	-	TGTGCCAGCAGCCTCGATAGGGGGGAAAAACTGTTTTTT	CASSLDRGEKLFF
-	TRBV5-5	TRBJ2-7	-	TGTGCCAGCAGTCAGTTTGGGCGAAGCTCCTACGAGCAGTACTTC	CASSQFGRSSYEQYF
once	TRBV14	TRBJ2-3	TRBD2	TGTGCCAGCAGCCAAGCTCTAGCGGGAGGCACAGATACGCAGTATTTT	CASSQALAGGTDTQYF
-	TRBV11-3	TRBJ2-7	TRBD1	TGTGCCAGCAGCTTAGCGGGACAGGGTTACTACGAGCAGTACTTC	CASSLAGQGYYEQYF
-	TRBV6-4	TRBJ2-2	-	TGTGCCAGCAGTGACGAAGGGGGGAACACCGGGGAGCTGTTTTTT	CASSDEGGNTGELFF
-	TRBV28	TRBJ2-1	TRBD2	TGTGCCAGCCGACCAATAGCGGGGGCCTACAATGAGCAGTTCTTC	CASRPIAGAYNEQFF
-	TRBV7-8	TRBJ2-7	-	TGTGCCAGCAGCTTAATGGTCCAGGGCTACGAGCAGTACTTC	CASSLMVQGYEQYF
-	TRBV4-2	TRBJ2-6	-	TGTGCCAGCAGCCAAGTATTAGTTCCCGGCTCTGGGGCCAACGTCCTGACTTTC	CASSQVLVPGSGANVLTF
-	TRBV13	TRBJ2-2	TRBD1	TGTGCCAGCAGCTTCCGCGACAGGGGTACCGGGGAGCTGTTTTTT	CASSFRDRGTGELFF
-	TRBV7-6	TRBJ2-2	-	TGTGCCAGCAGCTTAGTTGGGGTTAGCGGGAACACCGGGGAGCTGTTTTTT	CASSLVGVSGNTGELFF
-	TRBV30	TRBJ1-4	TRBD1	TGTGCCTGGAGGACGGACAGGGGGCCGGGAAAACTGTTTTTT	CAWRTDRGPGKLFF
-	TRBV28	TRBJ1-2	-	TGTGCCAGCAGTTTGGAGGGCTCGTCCAGGATCGGCTACACCTTC	CASSLEGSSRIGYTF
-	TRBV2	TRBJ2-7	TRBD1	TGTGCCAGCAGTGTTAAGGGACAGGGGGTTAGCGAGCAGTACTTC	CASSVKGQGVSEQYF
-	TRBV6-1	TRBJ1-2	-	TGTGCCAGCAGTGAAGCATTTGTGGCACTATATGGCTACACCTTC	CASSEAFVALYGYTF